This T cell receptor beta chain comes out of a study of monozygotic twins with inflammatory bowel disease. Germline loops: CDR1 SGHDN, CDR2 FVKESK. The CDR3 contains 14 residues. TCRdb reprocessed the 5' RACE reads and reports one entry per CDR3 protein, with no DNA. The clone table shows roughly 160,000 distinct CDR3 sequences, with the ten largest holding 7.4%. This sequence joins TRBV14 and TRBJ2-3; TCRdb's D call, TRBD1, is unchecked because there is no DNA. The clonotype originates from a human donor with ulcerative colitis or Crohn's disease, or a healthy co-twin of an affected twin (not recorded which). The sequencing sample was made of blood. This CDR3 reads CASSRAGKTDTQYF.